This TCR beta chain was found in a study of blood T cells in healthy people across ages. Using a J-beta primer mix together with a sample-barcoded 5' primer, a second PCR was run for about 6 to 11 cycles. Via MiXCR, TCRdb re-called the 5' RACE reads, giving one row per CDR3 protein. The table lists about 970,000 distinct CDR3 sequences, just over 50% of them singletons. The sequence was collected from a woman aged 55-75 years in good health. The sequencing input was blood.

The chain's CDR3 is CASSADSEQFF. Written as DNA, the CDR3 is TGTGCCAGCAGCGCAGACTCTGAGCAGTTCTTC. The chain is built from TRBV7-2 and TRBJ2-1; D is ambiguous. This CDR3 spans 11 amino acids. In germline, CDR1 is SGHTA, CDR2 FQGNSA. V was shortened by 5 bases and J by 9 bases, with 8 bases between the two germline ends.